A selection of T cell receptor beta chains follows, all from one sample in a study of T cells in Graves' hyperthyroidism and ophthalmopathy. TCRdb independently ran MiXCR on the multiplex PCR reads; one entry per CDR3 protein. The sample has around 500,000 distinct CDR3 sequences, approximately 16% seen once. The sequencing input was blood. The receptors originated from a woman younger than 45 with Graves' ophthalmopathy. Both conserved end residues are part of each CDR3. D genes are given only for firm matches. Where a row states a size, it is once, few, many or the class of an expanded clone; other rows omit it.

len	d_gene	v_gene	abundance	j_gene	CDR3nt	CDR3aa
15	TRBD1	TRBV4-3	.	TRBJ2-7	TGCGCCAGCAGCCAATCGGGACAGGGGCTTGACGAGCAGTACTTC	CASSQSGQGLDEQYF
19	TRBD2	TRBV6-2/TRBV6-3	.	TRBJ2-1	TGTGCCAGCAGTTACTTCTTAGCGGGAGGGCCGGATCTTTACAATGAGCAGTTCTTC	CASSYFLAGGPDLYNEQFF
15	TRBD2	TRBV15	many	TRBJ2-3	TGTGCCACCCAGGGGACTAGCGGGAACACAGATACGCAGTATTTT	CATQGTSGNTDTQYF
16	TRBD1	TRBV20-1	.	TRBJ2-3	TGCAGTGCTAGACTTTGGACAGGTCTTAAAACAGATACGCAGTATTTT	CSARLWTGLKTDTQYF
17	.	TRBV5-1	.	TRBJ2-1	TGCGCCAGCAGTTTCGGCGGCGGGAACCCCACCTACAATGAGCAGTTCTTC	CASSFGGGNPTYNEQFF
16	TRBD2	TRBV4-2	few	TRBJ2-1	TGTGCCAGCAGCCGTAGCGGGAGTAGCTCCTACAATGAGCAGTTCTTC	CASSRSGSSSYNEQFF
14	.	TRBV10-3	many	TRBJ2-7	TGTGCCACCGCCGGACAGGCCAAAGGGGGGGAGCAGTACTTC	CATAGQAKGGEQYF
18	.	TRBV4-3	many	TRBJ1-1	TGCGCCAGCAGCCAAGATTCCAGAGGGGCAGCCATGAACACTGAAGCTTTCTTT	CASSQDSRGAAMNTEAFF
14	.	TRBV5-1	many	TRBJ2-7	TGCGCCAGCAGCTTGGGGACAGAAAACTACGAGCAGTACTTC	CASSLGTENYEQYF
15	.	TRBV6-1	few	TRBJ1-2	TGTGCCAGCAGACGCCAGCCTACACCTAACTATGGCTACACCTTC	CASRRQPTPNYGYTF
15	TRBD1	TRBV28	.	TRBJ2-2	TGTGCCAGCAGTGGGACAGGGGGCTACACCGGGGAGCTGTTTTTT	CASSGTGGYTGELFF
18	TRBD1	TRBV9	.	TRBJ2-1	TGTGCCAGCAGCGTTTCGTCAGGGACAGGCGGTTCTTACAATGAGCAGTTCTTC	CASSVSSGTGGSYNEQFF
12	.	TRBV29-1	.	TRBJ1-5	TGCAGCGTTATGAGCGGCAATCAGCCCCAGCATTTT	CSVMSGNQPQHF
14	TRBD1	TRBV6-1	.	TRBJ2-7	TGTGCCAGCAGTGGGACAGGGTCATCGGGCGAGCAGTACTTC	CASSGTGSSGEQYF
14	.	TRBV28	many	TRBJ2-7	TGTGCCAGCAGTTTAGAAGCGACAACCTACGAGCAGTACTTC	CASSLEATTYEQYF
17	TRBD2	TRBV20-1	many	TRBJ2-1	TGCAGTGCTAGCGACCGGGTTGCGCGGGAGCTCTCCAATGAGCAGTTCTTC	CSASDRVARELSNEQFF